This TCR beta chain was recorded in a study of shared clonotypes between healthy human individuals. Study findings and constraints: Unshared clonotypes carried lower generation probabilities than those common to all four donors. Measured sharing among donors was expected to vary with sequencing depth.

This CDR3 is 16 amino acids long. Germline loops: CDR1 SGHRS, CDR2 YFSETQ. The V end lost 1 base, the J end lost 1 base, and 15 bases lay between the germline ends. Data came from immunoSEQ multiplex PCR; TCRdb stores just in-frame clones and leaves some out. The table has 600,000 to 750,000 clones, roughly 72% seen once; the top ten hold approximately 1.7%. A remark on this clone: The antigen remains undetermined.

This sequence was found in a woman in her 30s in good health. The chain has TRBV5-1 and TRBJ2-7, with D tentatively TRBD1 or TRBD2 (5 bases each). The sequencing sample was made of memory CD4+ T cells sorted from blood. This sample's subset: CD45RA-negative fraction. In DNA, the CDR3 is TGCGCCAGCAGCTTGTCTTACGGGGACGCATCCTACGAGCAGTACTTC. Protein sequence: CASSLSYGDASYEQYF.